These T cell receptor beta chains were read from a single sample in a study of identifying expanded T cells in peripheral blood. Libraries were prepared by immunoSEQ multiplex PCR; TCRdb keeps only in-frame clonotypes and omits some of them. The data show about 110,000 clones, with approximately 90% seen just once and less than 20% held by the top ten. The source material was blood. Receptors were obtained from a person aged 18 to 70 in good health. The CDR3 runs from the conserved cysteine through the conserved F or W. A D gene is named only where the DNA matches it firmly. For some rows the clone size is stated as once, few or many, or as a class when expanded; others skip it.

d_gene,abundance,len,v_gene,j_gene,CDR3nt,CDR3aa
NA,NA,16,TRBV28,TRBJ1-6,TGTGCCAGCAGTCGTATGGGGGTTCGGGCCAATTCACCCCTCCACTTT,CASSRMGVRANSPLHF
NA,NA,14,TRBV11-2,TRBJ1-6,TGTGCCAGCAGCTTTCGACTAGCCAATTCACCCCTCCACTTT,CASSFRLANSPLHF
TRBD1,few,15,TRBV5-4,TRBJ1-2,TGTGCCAGCAGCTTCGCACAGGGGGCTGGCTATGGCTACACCTTC,CASSFAQGAGYGYTF
NA,NA,14,TRBV5-1,TRBJ1-2,TGCGCCAGCCGCCTCGAAGGAGGGAACTATGGCTACACCTTC,CASRLEGGNYGYTF
NA,few,13,TRBV5-5,TRBJ1-1,TGTGCCAGCAGCTTCAGTCCGGGGTTGGAAGCTTTCTTT,CASSFSPGLEAFF
NA,once,15,TRBV7-2,TRBJ1-6,TGTGCCAGCAGCTTGAAGGGGACCTATAATTCACCCCTCCACTTT,CASSLKGTYNSPLHF
NA,NA,13,TRBV27,TRBJ1-2,TGTGCCAGCAGTTTATTCGGGGGGGTTGGCTACACCTTC,CASSLFGGVGYTF
NA,NA,13,TRBV13,TRBJ2-2,TGTGCCAGCAGCAGCCTGGGTAACGGGGAGCTGTTTTTT,CASSSLGNGELFF
NA,NA,18,TRBV19,TRBJ1-1,TGTGCCAGTAGTATAGAAGTGGAGGGGCCTGATATGAACACTGAAGCTTTCTTT,CASSIEVEGPDMNTEAFF
NA,few,12,TRBV28,TRBJ1-5,TGTGCCAGCTATCGAGGGAATCAGCCCCAGCATTTT,CASYRGNQPQHF
NA,few,11,TRBV2,TRBJ1-2,TGTGCCAGCAGTGAAGGGGTTGGCTACACCTTC,CASSEGVGYTF
NA,once,11,TRBV28,TRBJ1-1,TGTGCCAGCAGGGGGGGCACTGAAGCTTTCTTT,CASRGGTEAFF